The source of this T cell receptor (beta chain) is a study of blood T cell repertoires in COVID-19. Across the whole study: T cells, B-cell-depleted T cells, or PBMCs provided the cDNA or gDNA that served as material.

The trim removed 4 bases at V and 0 bases at J, leaving 2 bases unmatched. Germline V gene sequence: CDR1 LGHDT, CDR2 YNNKEL (reference sequence). This CDR3 contains 15 residues. Original processing notes: Estimation of nucleated cell counts was performed using reference gene primer amplification. TCRdb's table, derived via immunoSEQ multiplex PCR, lists solely in-frame clones and lacks some. V, J and clone size reflect that table, while D and trimming were determined from the DNA. Among fewer than 150,000 clones listed, almost 90% were seen once. The clonotype comes from a woman between 50 and 59 years old with active or convalescent COVID-19. The V and J genes are TRBV3-1 (or the pseudogene TRBV3-2) and TRBJ1-4; the match to TRBD1 covers 7 bases. Sample: peripheral blood. CDR3 DNA: TGTGCCAGCAGCCCCGGACAGGCAACTAATGAAAAACTGTTTTTT. Translating gives CASSPGQATNEKLFF.